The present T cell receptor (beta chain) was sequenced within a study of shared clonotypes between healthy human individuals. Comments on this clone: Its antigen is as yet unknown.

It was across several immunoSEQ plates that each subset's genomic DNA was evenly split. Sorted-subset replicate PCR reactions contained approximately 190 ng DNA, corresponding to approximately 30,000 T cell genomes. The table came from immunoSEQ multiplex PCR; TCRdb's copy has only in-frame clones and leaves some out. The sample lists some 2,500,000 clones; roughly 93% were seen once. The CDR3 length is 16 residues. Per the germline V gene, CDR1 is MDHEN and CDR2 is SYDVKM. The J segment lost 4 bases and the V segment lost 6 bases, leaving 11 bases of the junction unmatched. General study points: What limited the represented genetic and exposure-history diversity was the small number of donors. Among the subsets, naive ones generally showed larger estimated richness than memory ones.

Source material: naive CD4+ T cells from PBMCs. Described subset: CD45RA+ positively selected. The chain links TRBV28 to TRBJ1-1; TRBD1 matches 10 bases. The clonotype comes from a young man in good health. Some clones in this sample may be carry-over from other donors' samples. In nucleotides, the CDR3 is TGTGCCAGCAGAGACCGACAGGGGGCCCTTCTCACTGAAGCTTTCTTT. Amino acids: CASRDRQGALLTEAFF.